The TCR beta chain under discussion was sequenced for a study of blood T cell repertoires in COVID-19. Turning to the study itself: PBMCs, B-cell-depleted T cells, or T cells provided the cDNA or gDNA that made up the material.

Germline-derived CDR1 and CDR2 are MNHEY and SVGAGI. V was cut by 6 bases and J by 6 bases, with 18 bases left in between. This CDR3 comprises 15 residues. This clone was counted only a few times. TCRdb's copy holds only in-frame clones and misses some; the assay was immunoSEQ multiplex PCR. This table has around 140,000 clones, 65% to 90% appearing once. The chain uses TRBV6-5 and TRBJ1-3, with a tentative D call TRBD1 (6 bases). The specimen sequenced was peripheral blood. This clonotype was obtained from a woman aged 55-75 years with active or convalescent COVID-19. CDR3 DNA sequence: TGTGCCAGCAGCCGCACCGCAGGGGTAGTAAACACCATATATTTT. Translated: CASSRTAGVVNTIYF.